Each of the 3 T cell receptor beta chains below was sequenced from the same sample in a study of shared clonotypes between healthy human individuals. The protocol was immunoSEQ multiplex PCR, while the TCRdb copy is restricted to in-frame clones and leaves out a portion. This table holds about 2.5 million clones, about nine tenths found once. Sequencing input: naive CD4+ T cells from PBMCs. The subset is: CD45RA+ positively selected. These receptor sequences come from a man aged 18 to 30 in good health. Some clones in this sample may be carry-over from other donors' samples.

This chain joins TRBV4-3 and TRBJ2-4; D call uncertain. Per the germline V gene, CDR1 is LGHNA and CDR2 is YSLEER. Trimming removed 0 bases at V and 2 bases at J, with 8 bases between. The CDR3 covers 15 residues. CDR3 sequence (DNA): TGCGCCAGCAGCCAAGACTGGAGTTCCAAAAACATTCAGTACTTC. Amino acids: CASSQDWSSKNIQYF.

This clone was counted between two and nine times. The rearrangement joins TRBV19 to TRBJ2-7; D is possibly TRBD2 (6 bases). Germline V gives CDR1 LNHDA, CDR2 SQIVND (reference sequence). V was clipped by 5 bases and J by 3 bases, with 11 bases between them. The CDR3 runs 13 residues. CDR3 DNA: TGTGCCAGTAGTCGGGGGAGAGGCTACGAGCAGTACTTC. Residues: CASSRGRGYEQYF.

V gene TRBV10-1 combines with J gene TRBJ2-3; D is ambiguous. In germline, CDR1 is WNHNN, CDR2 SYGVQD (reference sequence). The CDR3 contains 14 residues. V lost 3 bases, J lost 0 bases, and 7 bases lay in between. CDR3 coding DNA: TGCGCCAGCAGTGAAGGGCGGAGCACAGATACGCAGTATTTT. Amino acid sequence: CASSEGRSTDTQYF.